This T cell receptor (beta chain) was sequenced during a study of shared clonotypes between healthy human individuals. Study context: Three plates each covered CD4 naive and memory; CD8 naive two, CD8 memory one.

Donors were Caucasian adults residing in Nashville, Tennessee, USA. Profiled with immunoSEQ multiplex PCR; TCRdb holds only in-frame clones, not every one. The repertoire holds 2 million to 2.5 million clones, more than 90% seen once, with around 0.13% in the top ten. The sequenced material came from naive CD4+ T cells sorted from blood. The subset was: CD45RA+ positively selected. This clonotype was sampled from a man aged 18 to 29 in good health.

The CDR3 region is CASSGGDGRQAFF. The CDR3 region has the DNA TGTGCCAGCAGTGGAGGGGACGGTAGACAAGCTTTCTTT. V and J are TRBV2 and TRBJ1-1, with a possible D match to TRBD1 (5 bases). In germline, CDR1 is SNHLY, CDR2 FYNNEI. The V end lost 4 bases, the J end lost 9 bases, and 15 bases lay between the germline ends. This CDR3 comprises 13 residues.